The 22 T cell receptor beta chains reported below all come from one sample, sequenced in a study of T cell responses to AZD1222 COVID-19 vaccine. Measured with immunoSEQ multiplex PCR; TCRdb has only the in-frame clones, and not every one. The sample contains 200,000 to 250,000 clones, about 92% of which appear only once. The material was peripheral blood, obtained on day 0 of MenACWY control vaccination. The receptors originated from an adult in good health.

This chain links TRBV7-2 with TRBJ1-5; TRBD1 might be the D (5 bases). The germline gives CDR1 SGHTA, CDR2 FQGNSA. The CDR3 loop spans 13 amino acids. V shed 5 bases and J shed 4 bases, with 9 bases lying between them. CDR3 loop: CASSRQLNQPQHF. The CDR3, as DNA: TGTGCCAGCAGCCGACAGCTTAATCAGCCCCAGCATTTT.

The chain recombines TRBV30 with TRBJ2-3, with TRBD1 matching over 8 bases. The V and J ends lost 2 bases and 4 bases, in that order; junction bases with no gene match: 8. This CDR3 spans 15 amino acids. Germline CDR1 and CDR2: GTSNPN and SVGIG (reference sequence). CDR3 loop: CAWSPGQAIADTQYF. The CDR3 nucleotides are TGTGCCTGGAGTCCGGGACAGGCGATCGCAGATACGCAGTATTTT.

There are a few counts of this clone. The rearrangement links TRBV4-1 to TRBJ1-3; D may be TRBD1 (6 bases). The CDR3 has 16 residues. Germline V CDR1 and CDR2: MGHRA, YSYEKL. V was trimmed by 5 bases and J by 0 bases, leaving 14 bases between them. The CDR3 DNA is TGCGCCAGCAGCTTTCGACAGGCTGACTCTGGAAACACCATATATTTT. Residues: CASSFRQADSGNTIYF.

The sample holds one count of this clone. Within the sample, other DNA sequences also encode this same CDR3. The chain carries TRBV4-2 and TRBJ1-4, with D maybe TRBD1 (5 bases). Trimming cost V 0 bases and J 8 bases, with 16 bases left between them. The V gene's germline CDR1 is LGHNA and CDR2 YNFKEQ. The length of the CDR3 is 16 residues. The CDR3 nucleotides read TGTGCCAGCAGCCAAGAGATGAGGGGCTCGAGGGAAAAACTGTTTTTT. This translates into CASSQEMRGSREKLFF.

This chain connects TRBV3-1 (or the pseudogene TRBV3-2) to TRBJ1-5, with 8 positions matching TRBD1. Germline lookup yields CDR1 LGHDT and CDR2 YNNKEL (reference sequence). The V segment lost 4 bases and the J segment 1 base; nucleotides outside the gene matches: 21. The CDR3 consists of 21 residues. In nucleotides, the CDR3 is TGTGCCAGCAGCCCTACCTTAGGAAAACAGGGGGGCCCTCCGAGCAATCAGCCCCAGCATTTT. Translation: CASSPTLGKQGGPPSNQPQHF.

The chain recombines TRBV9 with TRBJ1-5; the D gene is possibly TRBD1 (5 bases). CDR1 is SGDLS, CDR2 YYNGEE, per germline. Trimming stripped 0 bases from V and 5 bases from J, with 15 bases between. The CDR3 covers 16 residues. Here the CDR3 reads CASSVEVGEADQPQHF. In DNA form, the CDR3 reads TGTGCCAGCAGCGTAGAGGTAGGGGAAGCTGATCAGCCCCAGCATTTT.

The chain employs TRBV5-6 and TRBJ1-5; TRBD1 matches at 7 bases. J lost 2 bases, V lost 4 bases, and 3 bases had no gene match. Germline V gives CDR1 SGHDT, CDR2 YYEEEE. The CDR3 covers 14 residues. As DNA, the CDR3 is TGTGCCAGCAGCAATACAGGGGGCAATCAGCCCCAGCATTTT. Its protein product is CASSNTGGNQPQHF.

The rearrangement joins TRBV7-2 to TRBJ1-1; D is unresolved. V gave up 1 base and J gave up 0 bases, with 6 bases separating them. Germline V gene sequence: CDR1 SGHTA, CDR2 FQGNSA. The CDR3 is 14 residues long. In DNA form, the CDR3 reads TGTGCCAGCAGCTTAGGGGTCATGAACACTGAAGCTTTCTTT. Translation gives CASSLGVMNTEAFF.

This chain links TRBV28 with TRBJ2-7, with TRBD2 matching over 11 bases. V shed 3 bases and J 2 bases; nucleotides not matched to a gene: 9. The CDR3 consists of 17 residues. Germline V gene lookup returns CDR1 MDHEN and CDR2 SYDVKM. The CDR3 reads CASSFPLTSGEAYEQYF. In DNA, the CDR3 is TGTGCCAGCAGTTTCCCTCTGACTAGCGGGGAGGCCTACGAGCAGTACTTC.

The CDR3 nucleotides read TGTGCCAGTAGTACGACAGGGACTAGCACAGATACGCAGTATTTT. Its protein product is CASSTTGTSTDTQYF. The rearrangement links TRBV19 to TRBJ2-3, with a weak D call TRBD1 (7 bases). The CDR3 runs 15 residues. V lost 4 bases and J lost 0, with 11 bases in between. Germline loops: CDR1 LNHDA, CDR2 SQIVND (reference sequence).

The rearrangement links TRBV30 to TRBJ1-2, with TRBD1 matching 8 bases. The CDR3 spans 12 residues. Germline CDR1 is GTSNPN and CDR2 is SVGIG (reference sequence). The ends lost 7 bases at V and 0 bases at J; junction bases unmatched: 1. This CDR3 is CALTGANYGYTF. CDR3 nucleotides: TGTGCCTTGACAGGGGCTAACTATGGCTACACCTTC.

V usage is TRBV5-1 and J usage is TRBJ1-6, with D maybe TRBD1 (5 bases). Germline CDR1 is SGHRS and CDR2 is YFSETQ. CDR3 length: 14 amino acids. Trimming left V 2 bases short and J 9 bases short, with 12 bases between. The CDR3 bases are TGCGCCAGCAGCTTTGGGGGAAGAGGTTCACCCCTCCACTTT. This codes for CASSFGGRGSPLHF.

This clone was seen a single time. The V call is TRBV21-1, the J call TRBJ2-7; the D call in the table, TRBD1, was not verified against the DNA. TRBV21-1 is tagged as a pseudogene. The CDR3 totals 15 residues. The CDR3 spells CASSKRRQGGYEQYF. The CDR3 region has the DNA TGTGCCAGCAGCAAGAGAAGACAGGGTGGGTACGAGCAGTACTTC.

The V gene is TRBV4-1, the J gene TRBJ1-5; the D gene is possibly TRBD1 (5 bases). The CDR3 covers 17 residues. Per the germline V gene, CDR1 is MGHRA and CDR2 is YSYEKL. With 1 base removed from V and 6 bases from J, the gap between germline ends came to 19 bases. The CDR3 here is CASSQGRVGEGRQPQHF. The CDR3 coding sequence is TGCGCCAGCAGCCAAGGCCGAGTTGGGGAGGGGCGTCAGCCCCAGCATTTT.

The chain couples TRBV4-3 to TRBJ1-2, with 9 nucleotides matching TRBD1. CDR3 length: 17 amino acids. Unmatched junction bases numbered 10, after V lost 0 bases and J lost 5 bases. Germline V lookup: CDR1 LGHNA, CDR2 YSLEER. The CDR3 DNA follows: TGCGCCAGCAGCCAAGATGGGAGACAGGGGGGGAGGTATGGCTACACCTTC. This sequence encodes CASSQDGRQGGRYGYTF.

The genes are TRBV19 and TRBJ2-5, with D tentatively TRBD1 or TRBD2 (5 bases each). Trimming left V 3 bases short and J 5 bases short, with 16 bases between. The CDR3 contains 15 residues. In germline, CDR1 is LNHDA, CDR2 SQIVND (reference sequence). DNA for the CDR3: TGTGCCAGTAGTATCGAGGGGTCGGGGTTTGAGACCCAGTACTTC. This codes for CASSIEGSGFETQYF.

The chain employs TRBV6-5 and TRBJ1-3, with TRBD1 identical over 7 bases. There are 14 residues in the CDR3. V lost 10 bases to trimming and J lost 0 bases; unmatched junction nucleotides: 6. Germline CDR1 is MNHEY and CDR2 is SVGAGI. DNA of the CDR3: TGTGCCACCAGGACAGGCGACTCTGGAAACACCATATATTTT. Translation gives CATRTGDSGNTIYF.

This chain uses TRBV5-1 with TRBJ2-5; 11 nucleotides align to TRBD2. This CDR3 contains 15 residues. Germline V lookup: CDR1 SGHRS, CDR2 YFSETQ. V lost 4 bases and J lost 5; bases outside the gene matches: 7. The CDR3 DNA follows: TGCGCCAGCAGCCCGACTAGCGGGGATTTGGAGACCCAGTACTTC. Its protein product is CASSPTSGDLETQYF.

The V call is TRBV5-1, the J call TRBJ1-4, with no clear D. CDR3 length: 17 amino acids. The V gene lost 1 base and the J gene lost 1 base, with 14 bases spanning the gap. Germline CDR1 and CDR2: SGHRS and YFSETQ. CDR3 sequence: CASSLNPATGTNEKLFF. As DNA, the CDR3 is TGCGCCAGCAGCTTGAATCCTGCCACGGGAACTAATGAAAAACTGTTTTTT.

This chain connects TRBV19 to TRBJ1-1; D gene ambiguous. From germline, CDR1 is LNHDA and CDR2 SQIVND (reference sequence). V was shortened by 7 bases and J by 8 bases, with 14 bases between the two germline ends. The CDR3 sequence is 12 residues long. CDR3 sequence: CASIWGEREAFF. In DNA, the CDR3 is TGTGCCAGTATCTGGGGTGAGAGAGAAGCTTTCTTT.

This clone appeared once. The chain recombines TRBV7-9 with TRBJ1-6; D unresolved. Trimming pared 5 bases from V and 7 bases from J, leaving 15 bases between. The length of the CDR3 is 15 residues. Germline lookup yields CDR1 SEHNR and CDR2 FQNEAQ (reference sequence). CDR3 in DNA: TGTGCCAGCAGCCCCCTCCCCAGCGGGAATTCACCCCTCCACTTT. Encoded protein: CASSPLPSGNSPLHF.

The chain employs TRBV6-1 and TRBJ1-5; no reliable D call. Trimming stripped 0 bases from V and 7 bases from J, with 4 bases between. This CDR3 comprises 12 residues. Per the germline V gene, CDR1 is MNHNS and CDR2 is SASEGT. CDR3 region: CASSEAGQPQHF. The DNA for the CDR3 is TGTGCCAGCAGTGAAGCGGGCCAGCCCCAGCATTTT.